This T cell receptor beta chain was sequenced for a study of tumor T cells in aggressive B-cell lymphoma. The assay was immunoSEQ multiplex PCR, and TCRdb's table has in-frame clones only and misses some. The sample carries approximately 9,900 clones, around 85% recorded once. The CDR3 has 15 residues. V was trimmed by 4 bases and J by 8 bases, leaving 20 bases between them. In germline, CDR1 is KGHSH, CDR2 LQKENI. This sequence originates from an adult with diffuse large B cell lymphoma. V usage is TRBV18 and J usage is TRBJ1-2; D unresolved. The specimen sequenced was tumor tissue. The CDR3 nucleotides are TGTGCCAGCTCACTCTCAAGCGGGGAAACGAGCGGCTACACCTTC. This codes for CASSLSSGETSGYTF.